This T cell receptor beta chain was identified in a study of CD8+ T cells in alopecia areata. About the study: Tofacitinib was taken orally by treated patients, and the dose was 5 to 10 mg twice daily.

RNA extraction was followed by reverse transcription into cDNA, which acted as the sequencing template. Produced via immunoSEQ multiplex PCR; TCRdb's table is partial and in-frame only. This table holds roughly 250,000 clones, 67% found once. Specimen: CD4+ T cells sorted from blood, collected at week 0. The clonotype was recovered from a human donor with alopecia areata.

The CDR3 coding sequence is TGCAGCGTTGAGAGGGATATGGTCAATGAGCAGTTCTTC. Translated, it gives CSVERDMVNEQFF. This chain joins TRBV29-1 and TRBJ2-1; a weak D match, TRBD2 (5 bases). From germline, CDR1 is SQVTM and CDR2 ANQGSEA. This CDR3 region has 13 residues. The V and J ends lost 3 bases and 6 bases respectively, with 12 bases between them.